This T cell receptor beta chain derives from a study of shared clonotypes between healthy human individuals. Study-level background: Three plates each covered CD4 naive and memory; CD8 naive two, CD8 memory one. Overall study findings and caveats: A small donor pool kept down the genetic and exposure-history diversity that was represented.

V was shortened by 2 bases and J by 0 bases, with 5 bases between the two germline ends. The CDR3 is made up of 14 amino acids. Germline CDR1 SGHVS, CDR2 FNYEAQ. Remarks on this clone: Its target is not known.

The data were produced by immunoSEQ multiplex PCR, yet TCRdb's version contains in-frame clones alone and is incomplete. The sample gives 1.5 million to 1.9 million clones, 95% to 99% of which show up once; about 0.45% is in the top ten. V usage is TRBV7-6 and J usage is TRBJ2-1; no clear D. Sequenced material: naive CD4+ T cells sorted from blood. Subset in this sample: CD45RA+ positively selected. This receptor was obtained from a man younger than 45 in good health. CDR3 protein: CASSLPASYNEQFF. DNA of the CDR3: TGTGCCAGCAGCTTACCGGCCTCCTACAATGAGCAGTTCTTC. Full variable domain (rest looked up from reference TRBV7-6 and TRBJ2-1): GAGVSQSPRYKVTKRGQDVALRCDPISGHVSLYWYRQALGQGPEFLTYFNYEAQQDKSGLPNDRFSAERPEGSISTLTIQRTEQRDSAMYRCASSLPASYNEQFFGPGTRLTVL.